This TCR beta chain derives from a study of blood T cell repertoires in COVID-19. Looking at the study overall: T cells, B-cell-depleted T cells, or PBMCs provided the cDNA or gDNA that served as material.

In assigning cohorts, the study relied on participant-reported clinical history. The V gene's germline CDR1 is MDHEN and CDR2 SYDVKM. This CDR3 is 12 amino acids long. Trimming shortened V by 7 bases and J by 2 bases, and 6 bases separated the two germline ends. In the original workflow: Amplification with reference gene primers provided the estimates of nucleated cell counts. Profiling relied on immunoSEQ multiplex PCR, and the TCRdb table lists in-frame clones only, not all of them. The V and J calls and clone size are taken from that table; D and trimming were inferred from the DNA. The data contain about 250,000 clones, 85% to 90% of them singletons.

The receptor was derived from a man aged 35-49 years who had recovered from COVID-19. The specimen was PBMCs or T cells enriched from blood (not recorded which). J is TRBJ1-5 and V is TRBV28; no reliable D call. The DNA of the CDR3 is TGTGCCAGCACAACGGGCAATCAGCCCCAGCATTTT. Its translation is CASTTGNQPQHF.